This entry lists 30 T cell receptor beta chains sequenced from one sample in a study of tissue T cells after allogeneic stem cell transplantation. Method: immunoSEQ multiplex PCR; TCRdb's copy keeps in-frame clones and lacks some. The sample records thousands of clones, approximately 50% being singletons. The sample's time point: mouse harvest day 7 after allogeneic transplant. Tail vein injection delivered 10^7 T-cell-depleted bone marrow cells and 10^6 splenic CD5+ T cells. Sequenced sample: gut tissue. These receptor sequences come from a female BALB/c mouse given C57BL/6 T cells with graft-versus-host disease after an allogeneic hematopoietic cell transplant.

Comment on this clone: Gene names are mouse gene names. The DNA read from the CDR3 is TGTGCCAGCAGCGTCCGGACAGGGGGCAACCAGGCTCCGCTT. This sequence encodes CASSVRTGGNQAPL. The whole CDR3 sequence reads CASSVRTGGNQAPLF. The chain combines TRBV13-1 with TRBJ1-5; 10 bases align to TRBD1. Coverage ceases 1 residue before the CDR3 finishes, and the germline J gene fills in the end. The germline CDR1 and CDR2 sequences are NSHNY and SYGAGN. This CDR3 region has 15 residues. V lost 5 bases to trimming and J lost 3 bases; unmatched junction nucleotides: 5.

This clone turned up a few times. Genes and germline come from the mouse. The missing CDR3 end, 1 residue past where the read stops, is filled in from the germline J gene. The chain employs TRBV14 and TRBJ2-7; tentative D call: TRBD1 (6 bases). Looked up from germline, CDR1 is SGHDT and CDR2 is FRDEAV. V was cut by 5 bases and J by 2 bases, with 8 bases left in between. This CDR3 comprises 12 residues. The CDR3 DNA, read in part, is TGTGCCAGCAGCCGGGACACCTATGAACAGTAC. It codes for CASSRDTYEQY. The whole CDR3 protein reads CASSRDTYEQYF.

As for this clone: Here the gene names and germline are mouse. The read comes to an end 1 residue before the CDR3 does, leaving the germline J gene to fill in the end. The V and J genes are TRBV26 and TRBJ2-4; 9 bases fit TRBD1. Trimming at V came to 3 bases and at J to 1 base, leaving 2 bases not matched to a gene. The CDR3 spans 15 residues. Germline-derived CDR1 and CDR2 are KGHPV and FQNQEV (reference sequence). CDR3 amino acids: CASSLQGARQNTLYF. Partial CDR3 DNA: TGTGCCAGCAGTCTACAGGGGGCGCGTCAAAACACCTTGTAC.

Remarks on this clone: The listed genes are named as in mouse. Read data end 1 residue before the CDR3 end; the end is taken from the germline J gene. V and J are TRBV13-3 and TRBJ2-2, with D hard to call. CDR3 length: 13 amino acids. From germline, CDR1 is NNHDY and CDR2 SYVADS. Trimming removed 2 bases at V and 1 base at J, with 3 bases between. CDR3: CASSDRNTGQLYF. CDR3 DNA, as far as it was read: TGTGCCAGCAGTGACAGAAACACCGGGCAGCTCTAC.

In the case of this clone: The genes and germline here are from mouse. The sequence runs out 1 residue before the end of the CDR3; the remainder is reconstructed from the germline J gene. V gene TRBV23 combines with J gene TRBJ2-4; TRBD2 is taken as the D call from the table, unchecked against the DNA. Germline-derived CDR1 and CDR2 are KGHTA and FQNQQP. The CDR3 is 15 residues long. CDR3 bases read: TGCTCCAGCAGTGGGACTGGGGGGAGTCAAAACACCTTGTAC. The encoded protein is CSSSGTGGSQNTLY. The CDR3, in full, reads CSSSGTGGSQNTLYF.

On this clone: Gene names and germline refer to mouse. The read comes to an end 1 residue before the CDR3 does, leaving the germline J gene to fill in the end. The rearrangement links TRBV16 to TRBJ2-5; no definite D call. Per the germline V gene, CDR1 is SGHSA and CDR2 is FRNQAP. Between the trimmed V and J ends, which lost 0 bases and 0 bases, there was a span of 4 bases. The CDR3 spans 14 residues. The CDR3 reads CASSLEGNQDTQYF. Incomplete CDR3 DNA: TGTGCAAGCAGCTTAGAGGGTAACCAAGACACCCAGTAC. Using reference TRBV16 and TRBJ2-5 for the parts outside the CDR3, the full variable domain is NAGVIQTPRHKVTGKGQEATLWCEPISGHSAVFWYRQTIVQGLEFLTYFRNQAPIDDSGMPKERFSAQMPNQSHSTLKIQSTQPQDSAVYLCASSLEGNQDTQYFGPGTRLLVL.

A remark on this clone: Gene names follow the mouse nomenclature. The CDR3 goes on 1 residue after the read ends, and that part is filled in from the germline J gene. The rearrangement joins TRBV21 to TRBJ1-3; tentatively, D is TRBD1 (6 bases). TRBV21 is labeled an ORF, and its function is uncertain. The CDR3 runs 16 residues. V was clipped by 0 bases and J by 1 base, with 10 bases between them. The sequenced CDR3 bases are TGTGCTAGCAGTCAATCGGTGGGGGCCTCTGGAAATACGCTCTAT. Protein: CASSQSVGASGNTLY. The full CDR3 sequence reads CASSQSVGASGNTLYF.

About this clone: Any gene name here is a mouse gene name. The CDR3 is cut off 1 residue early in the read; its end comes from the germline J gene. The chain carries TRBV12-1 and TRBJ1-4; 8 nucleotides match TRBD1. Germline V CDR1 and CDR2: SGHSN, HYEKVE. J lost 6 bases, V lost 2 bases, and 4 bases had no gene match. The CDR3 is made up of 14 amino acids. The covered CDR3 bases are TGTGCCAGCTCTCGACAGGGGACGGACGAAAGATTATTT. It codes for CASSRQGTDERLF. The CDR3 as a whole reads CASSRQGTDERLFF.

This clone is a singleton in its sample. Gene names follow the mouse nomenclature. The read ends 1 residue early relative to the CDR3; the germline J gene fills the gap. This rearrangement joins TRBV12-1 to TRBJ2-7; D is unclear. The CDR3 is made up of 13 amino acids. Between the trimmed V and J ends, which lost 0 bases and 3 bases, there was a span of 8 bases. Germline lookup yields CDR1 SGHSN and CDR2 HYEKVE. This CDR3 is CASSLDEDYEQYF. The CDR3 DNA, read in part, is TGTGCCAGCTCTCTCGATGAAGACTATGAACAGTAC.

On this clone itself: Gene names and germline match the mouse. The read terminates 1 residue before the CDR3 end, so the remaining end is supplied by the germline J gene. The chain recombines TRBV1 with TRBJ2-2; D might be TRBD1 or TRBD2, each matching 6 bases. Germline CDR1 NSQYPW, CDR2 LRSPGD (reference sequence). Trimming cost V 1 base and J 4 bases, with 16 bases left between them. This CDR3 has 17 amino acids. CDR3 bases read: TGCACCTGCAGTGCAGGGGGTGGGGGCGCGGGCACCGGGCAGCTCTAC. The encoded protein is CTCSAGGGGAGTGQLY. In full, the CDR3 is CTCSAGGGGAGTGQLYF.

Sample share makes this clone medium-sized. Gene names and germline match the mouse. The CDR3 reads CGAGHSGNTLYF. Incomplete CDR3 DNA: TGTGGTGCCGGTCATTCTGGAAATACGCTCTAT. This rearrangement joins TRBV20 to TRBJ1-3; D uncertain. The read gets to within 1 residue of the CDR3 end, and the germline J gene fills in the rest. The CDR3 sequence is 12 residues long. Trimming cost V 6 bases and J 0 bases, with 6 bases left between them. Germline CDR1 and CDR2: GFQATS and STVNSAI.

A note on this clone: The gene symbols are mouse symbols. The CDR3 region is CTCSAPGLGQDTQYF. CDR3 DNA, as far as it was read: TGCACCTGCAGTGCTCCCGGACTGGGACAAGACACCCAGTAC. This chain joins TRBV1 and TRBJ2-5; 8 bases are shared with TRBD2. The DNA ends 1 residue before the CDR3 does, and the rest of the CDR3 is filled in from the germline J gene. V gave up 3 bases and J gave up 3 bases; unmatched junction bases: 5. CDR1 and CDR2 from the germline V gene are NSQYPW and LRSPGD (reference sequence). The CDR3 is 15 amino acids.

A word on this clone: These gene names are mouse names. The CDR3 end lies 1 residue beyond the end of the read and is filled in from the germline J gene. The chain recombines TRBV3 with TRBJ2-4; 9 bases agree with TRBD2. The CDR3 has 13 residues. The germline V gene encodes CDR1 SNHLY and CDR2 FYNGKV (reference sequence). V lost 3 bases and J lost 6; bases outside the gene matches: 1. The CDR3 sequence: CASSFTGGNTLYF. The CDR3 DNA, read in part, is TGTGCCAGCAGCTTTACTGGGGGGAACACCTTGTAC.

Points on this clone: Germline and genes here are mouse. The sequenced fragment ends 1 residue before the CDR3 boundary, so the rest is inferred from the germline J gene. V gene TRBV13-1 combines with J gene TRBJ1-4, with 9 positions matching TRBD1. The CDR3 is 15 residues long. CDR1 and CDR2 from the germline V gene are NSHNY and SYGAGN. Trimming at V came to 3 bases and at J to 3 bases, leaving 3 bases not matched to a gene. The CDR3 loop reads CASSGGQGANERLFF. The CDR3 DNA, read in part, is TGTGCCAGCAGTGGGGGACAGGGAGCCAACGAAAGATTATTT.

This clone was detected only a few times. Mouse names are used for the genes. The sequence runs out 1 residue before the end of the CDR3; the remainder is reconstructed from the germline J gene. V is TRBV3 and J is TRBJ2-7; 12 positions match TRBD2. The CDR3 loop spans 14 amino acids. Germline-derived CDR1 and CDR2 are SNHLY and FYNGKV (reference sequence). Germline trimming cut 5 bases from V and 2 bases from J; bases unmatched to any gene: 1. CDR3 sequence: CASSRDWGAYEQYF. The sequenced CDR3 bases are TGTGCCAGCAGCCGGGACTGGGGGGCCTATGAACAGTAC.

A remark on this clone: Gene names denote mouse genes. The read halts 1 residue ahead of the CDR3 end, with the missing end drawn from the germline J gene. This chain joins TRBV13-2 and TRBJ2-7; the match to TRBD2 covers 10 bases. Trimming took 0 bases from V and 5 from J; bases not matched to a gene: 5. The germline gives CDR1 NNHNN, CDR2 SYGAGS (reference sequence). The CDR3 contains 15 residues. CDR3 DNA, as far as it was read: TGTGCCAGCGGTGATGCCCTGGGGGGGCGCGATGAACAGTAC. This encodes CASGDALGGRDEQY. The full CDR3 protein is CASGDALGGRDEQYF.

Note on this clone: Mouse germline and gene names are used. The CDR3 is cut off 1 residue early in the read; its end comes from the germline J gene. The chain joins TRBV5 to TRBJ2-5, with 13 bases identical to TRBD2. The CDR3 has 15 residues. The germline gives CDR1 LGHNA, CDR2 YNLKQL (reference sequence). Trimming cost V 2 bases and J 6 bases; bases outside gene matches: 2. This CDR3 reads CASSQPGLGGDTQYF. CDR3 DNA, as far as it was read: TGTGCCAGCAGCCAACCGGGACTGGGGGGGGACACCCAGTAC.

This clone was observed a handful of times. Mouse names are used for the genes. The CDR3 end is not reached by the read, which stops 1 residue before it; the germline J gene fills it in. This CDR3 is also generated by other DNA sequences in the sample. The chain couples TRBV26 to TRBJ2-7; TRBD2 aligns across 8 bases. Per the germline V gene, CDR1 is KGHPV and CDR2 is FQNQEV (reference sequence). CDR3 length: 12 amino acids. J gave up 5 bases and V 4 bases, and 1 base lay outside the gene matches. CDR3 DNA (partial): TGTGCCAGCAGTCCGACTGGGGATGAACAGTAC. Its protein product is CASSPTGDEQY. The complete CDR3 sequence is CASSPTGDEQYF.

This clone has more than one count but fewer than ten. Genes here carry mouse names. The read falls 1 residue short of the CDR3 end, and the missing part is taken from the germline J gene. The chain employs TRBV16 and TRBJ2-7, with 10 positions matching TRBD2. Trimming at V came to 2 bases and at J to 3 bases, leaving 1 base not matched to a gene. The germline V gene has CDR1 SGHSA and CDR2 FRNQAP. This CDR3 is 14 amino acids long. The CDR3 protein is CASSLTGGGYEQYF. The part of the CDR3 DNA that was read is TGTGCAAGCAGCTTAACTGGGGGGGGCTATGAACAGTAC.

Remarks on this clone: Mouse gene names apply. The CDR3 DNA, read in part, is TGTGCCAGCAACAGGTATGAACAGTAC. Encoded protein: CASNRYEQY. The entire CDR3 protein reads CASNRYEQYF. This rearrangement joins TRBV26 to TRBJ2-7, with TRBD1 as a possible D gene (5 bases). The CDR3 extends 1 residue past the end of the read, so its final part is completed from the germline J gene. This CDR3 has 10 residues. V shed 7 bases and J shed 4 bases, with 5 bases lying between them. Germline CDR1 is KGHPV and CDR2 is FQNQEV (reference sequence).

Points on this clone: Germline and genes here are mouse. The sequenced CDR3 bases are TGTGCCAGCAGTGAAGTGGGGGCGGACACCCAGTAC. Translation: CASSEVGADTQY. The full CDR3 protein reads CASSEVGADTQYF. The chain uses TRBV13-1 and TRBJ2-5, with D perhaps given as TRBD1 or TRBD2 (6 bases each). The DNA ends 1 residue before the CDR3 does, and the rest of the CDR3 is filled in from the germline J gene. CDR1 NSHNY and CDR2 SYGAGN come from the germline V gene. The V and J ends lost 2 bases and 6 bases respectively, with 10 bases between them. The CDR3 is 13 residues long.

In regard to this clone: Genes and germline come from the mouse. The CDR3 end lies 1 residue beyond the end of the read and is filled in from the germline J gene. The V call is TRBV26, the J call TRBJ1-3, with 7 bases fitting TRBD1. The ends lost 3 bases at V and 0 bases at J; junction bases unmatched: 2. Germline assignment: CDR1 KGHPV and CDR2 FQNQEV (reference sequence). The CDR3 has 15 amino acids. The CDR3 protein is CASSLQGGSGNTLYF. CDR3 DNA (partial): TGTGCCAGCAGTCTCCAGGGGGGTTCTGGAAATACGCTCTAT.

This clone was counted a few times. All gene names here are mouse names. The read is 1 residue too short to cover the CDR3 end, so that end is filled in from the germline J gene. The J gene is TRBJ2-4, the V gene TRBV26, with D unresolved. The CDR3 totals 13 residues. Germline assignment: CDR1 KGHPV and CDR2 FQNQEV (reference sequence). Between the trimmed V and J ends, which lost 0 bases and 0 bases, there was a span of 1 base. This CDR3 reads CASSLSSQNTLYF. CDR3 bases read: TGTGCCAGCAGTCTGTCCAGTCAAAACACCTTGTAC. Filled out from reference TRBV26 and TRBJ2-4, the complete variable domain reads NSKVIQTPRYLVKGQGQKAKMRCIPEKGHPVVFWYQQNKNNEFKFLINFQNQEVLQQIDMTEKRFSAECPSNSPCSLEIQSSEAGDSALYLCASSLSSQNTLYFGAGTRLSVL.

This clone was counted between two and nine times. Mouse germline and gene names are used. The read ends 1 residue early relative to the CDR3; the germline J gene fills the gap. This rearrangement joins TRBV29 to TRBJ2-2; the D gene is possibly TRBD1 (7 bases). The length of the CDR3 is 15 residues. V was shortened by 2 bases and J by 4 bases, with 11 bases between the two germline ends. CDR1 MSHET and CDR2 SYDVDS come from the germline V gene. CDR3 residues: CASSLEGGGTGQLYF. The sequenced part of the CDR3 DNA is TGTGCTAGCAGTTTAGAAGGGGGCGGCACCGGGCAGCTCTAC.

This clone is medium-sized within its sample. Gene names follow the mouse nomenclature. The sequence runs out 1 residue before the end of the CDR3; the remainder is reconstructed from the germline J gene. The chain has TRBV5 and TRBJ2-4; 7 nucleotides align to TRBD2. Trimming at V came to 2 bases and at J to 0 bases, leaving 2 bases not matched to a gene. This CDR3 has 15 amino acids. The germline V gene has CDR1 LGHNA and CDR2 YNLKQL (reference sequence). The CDR3 loop reads CASSQRTGSQNTLYF. The CDR3 DNA, read in part, is TGTGCCAGCAGCCAAAGGACTGGTAGTCAAAACACCTTGTAC.

Concerning this clone itself: Each gene name is a mouse one. The CDR3 reads CASSPDRGNYAEQFF. The CDR3 DNA, read in part, is TGTGCCAGCAGTCCGGACAGGGGGAACTATGCTGAGCAGTTC. V is TRBV26 and J is TRBJ2-1; 10 bases align to TRBD1. The observed sequence ends 1 residue before the CDR3 terminus, with the missing tail filled in from the germline J gene. Germline CDR1 is KGHPV and CDR2 is FQNQEV (reference sequence). The V and J ends lost 4 bases and 1 base, in that order; junction bases with no gene match: 1. This CDR3 region has 15 residues. Drawing the rest from reference TRBV26 and TRBJ2-1, the complete variable domain is NSKVIQTPRYLVKGQGQKAKMRCIPEKGHPVVFWYQQNKNNEFKFLINFQNQEVLQQIDMTEKRFSAECPSNSPCSLEIQSSEAGDSALYLCASSPDRGNYAEQFFGPGTRLTVL.

Concerning this clone itself: Mouse germline and gene names are used. Read sequence stops 1 residue before the CDR3 end, and the germline J gene provides the missing end. This rearrangement joins TRBV26 to TRBJ1-3; 7 bases are a match to TRBD1. CDR1 is KGHPV, CDR2 FQNQEV, per germline (reference sequence). The length of the CDR3 is 15 residues. V gave up 2 bases and J gave up 1 base; unmatched junction bases: 2. CDR3 DNA, as far as it was read: TGTGCCAGCAGTCTGAGGGGGCGCTCTGGAAATACGCTCTAT. It translates to CASSLRGRSGNTLY. The full CDR3 protein reads CASSLRGRSGNTLYF.

Notes on this clone: Mouse germline and gene names are used. The read comes to an end 1 residue before the CDR3 does, leaving the germline J gene to fill in the end. The J gene is TRBJ2-3, the V gene TRBV13-3, with 7 bases identical to TRBD2. Unmatched junction bases numbered 2, after V lost 2 bases and J lost 2 bases. There are 14 residues in the CDR3. Germline CDR1 and CDR2: NNHDY and SYVADS. The CDR3: CASSDWGSAETLYF. Partial CDR3 DNA: TGTGCCAGCAGTGACTGGGGGTCTGCAGAAACGCTGTAT.

As concerns this clone: Gene names and germline match the mouse. The read comes to an end 1 residue before the CDR3 does, leaving the germline J gene to fill in the end. This chain joins TRBV16 and TRBJ2-1; D unresolved. CDR1 is SGHSA, CDR2 FRNQAP, per germline. The CDR3 loop spans 12 amino acids. Deletions cut 3 bases from V and 3 bases from J, with 3 bases between. CDR3 DNA (partial): TGTGCAAGCAGCTTCGGCTATGCTGAGCAGTTC. Protein: CASSFGYAEQF. The complete CDR3 sequence is CASSFGYAEQFF.

This clone was observed a handful of times. The gene names given are mouse names. The CDR3 extends 1 residue past the end of the read, so its final part is completed from the germline J gene. The genes are TRBV26 and TRBJ2-7, with TRBD1 matching over 10 bases. The CDR3 length is 13 residues. The junction had 5 bases not matched to a gene; V was cut back by 8 bases and J by 4 bases. Germline V gene data show CDR1 as KGHPV and CDR2 as FQNQEV (reference sequence). The CDR3 sequence: CASAGTGEYEQYF. The part of the CDR3 DNA that was read is TGTGCCAGCGCCGGGACAGGGGAATATGAACAGTAC.